The 14 T cell receptor beta chains below were found in one sample sequenced in a study of technical replicates of blood from four donors. Profiled with immunoSEQ multiplex PCR; TCRdb holds only in-frame clones, not every one. The table records 65,000 to 85,000 clones, 90% to 95% of them present only once. The source material was T cells isolated from PBMCs. The receptors here all came from a human donor in good health.

This chain joins TRBV15 and TRBJ2-7, with D unclear. Germline loops: CDR1 LNHNV, CDR2 YYDKDF (reference sequence). Trimming cost V 9 bases and J 2 bases, with 11 bases left between them. The CDR3 has 12 residues. CDR3 in amino acids: CATSTHPYEQYF. CDR3 coding DNA: TGTGCCACTTCGACTCATCCCTACGAGCAGTACTTC.

The chain employs TRBV9 and TRBJ2-7; 12 bases are shared with TRBD2. The ends lost 7 bases at V and 4 bases at J; junction bases unmatched: 6. The CDR3 has 14 residues. Looked up from germline, CDR1 is SGDLS and CDR2 is YYNGEE. CDR3 loop: CASSRLAGEYEQYF. CDR3 sequence (DNA): TGTGCCAGCTCCCGACTAGCGGGAGAATACGAGCAGTACTTC.

The chain's CDR3 is CASRSESGQETQYF. The CDR3 region has the DNA TGTGCCAGCAGATCCGAGAGCGGCCAAGAGACCCAGTACTTC. The J gene is TRBJ2-5, the V gene TRBV2; tentatively, D is TRBD2 (5 bases). Trimming pared 6 bases from V and 1 base from J, leaving 12 bases between. This CDR3 is built from 14 residues. CDR1 SNHLY and CDR2 FYNNEI come from the germline V gene.

This chain links TRBV18 with TRBJ2-5; D is uncertain. V gave up 0 bases and J gave up 2 bases, with 13 bases separating them. Germline CDR1 reads KGHSH; CDR2 reads LQKENI. CDR3 size: 16 residues. The CDR3 protein is CASSPPHEVRQETQYF. The CDR3, as DNA: TGTGCCAGCTCACCACCTCACGAGGTTAGACAAGAGACCCAGTACTTC.

The chain links TRBV28 to TRBJ1-2; possible D gene TRBD1, 5 bases. The CDR3 spans 15 residues. CDR1 and CDR2 (germline): MDHEN, SYDVKM. V was pared by 1 base and J by 1 base, with 10 bases between. CDR3 protein: CASSLFTGLNYGYTF. CDR3 in DNA: TGTGCCAGCAGTTTATTTACGGGACTTAACTATGGCTACACCTTC.

For this clone: The DNA is left out, because the CDR3 cannot be placed on it with certainty; the CDR3 is given as TCRdb lists it. The V gene is TRBV12-2, the J gene TRBJ1-3; the table's D call, TRBD1, has no DNA check behind it. TRBV12-2 is noted as a pseudogene. From its first to its last residue, the CDR3 has 18 amino acids. CDR3 protein: CASRPVGTGTPSGNTIYF.

The chain employs TRBV29-1 and TRBJ1-5; D is unresolved. CDR1 and CDR2 from the germline V gene are SQVTM and ANQGSEA. Trimming cost V 5 bases and J 6 bases, with 14 bases left between them. This CDR3 has 13 residues. CDR3 DNA sequence: TGCAGCGTTTCTCCGGGAAGAGGTCAGCCCCAGCATTTT. It is translated as CSVSPGRGQPQHF.

J is TRBJ2-3 and V is TRBV5-4; D is perhaps TRBD2 (6 bases). Looked up from germline, CDR1 is SGHNT and CDR2 is YYREEE (reference sequence). This CDR3 has 15 amino acids. Trimming took off 6 bases at V and 2 bases at J, with 16 bases between the two ends. The CDR3 sequence: CASTFGSGYTDTQYF. CDR3 nucleotide sequence: TGTGCCAGCACCTTCGGTAGCGGATACACAGATACGCAGTATTTT.

This clone was recorded once. The chain links TRBV19 to TRBJ2-6; D possibly corresponds to TRBD1 (6 bases). Germline V gene lookup returns CDR1 LNHDA and CDR2 SQIVND (reference sequence). The CDR3 sequence is 16 residues long. V lost 4 bases and J 3 bases, leaving 13 bases between the germline ends. Written as DNA, the CDR3 is TGTGCCAGTAGTACCGTCGGACAGTTTGGGGCCAACGTCCTGACTTTC. It specifies CASSTVGQFGANVLTF.

The chain employs TRBV6-1 and TRBJ2-2, with TRBD1 as a possible D gene (6 bases). This CDR3 comprises 13 residues. Germline CDR1 reads MNHNS; CDR2 reads SASEGT. The CDR3 DNA sequence: TGTGCGACCAGGGGTTTGAGCACCGGGGAGCTGTTTTTT. Residues: CATRGLSTGELFF.

V is TRBV27 and J is TRBJ2-7; 7 bases agree with TRBD1. V was pared by 5 bases and J by 2 bases, with 6 bases of the junction left unmatched. Germline assignment: CDR1 MNHEY and CDR2 SMNVEV (reference sequence). The CDR3 length is 14 residues. The CDR3 loop reads CASSMYGTAYEQYF. DNA of the CDR3: TGTGCCAGCAGTATGTACGGGACAGCCTACGAGCAGTACTTC.

This chain uses TRBV4-3 with TRBJ2-6; TRBD1 agrees at 9 bases. Germline CDR1 reads LGHNA; CDR2 reads YSLEER. The CDR3 loop spans 19 amino acids. V lost 1 base and J lost 0; bases outside the gene matches: 7. The CDR3 DNA is TGCGCCAGCAGCCAAGGTCCAGGGACAGGGCCCTCTGGGGCCAACGTCCTGACTTTC. Its protein product is CASSQGPGTGPSGANVLTF.

V and J are TRBV19 and TRBJ1-2; unclear D gene. Germline CDR1 reads LNHDA; CDR2 reads SQIVND (reference sequence). This CDR3 region has 10 residues. Trimming removed 8 bases at V and 3 bases at J, with 4 bases between. The CDR3 spells CASFDYGYTF. For the CDR3, the DNA is TGTGCCAGTTTCGACTATGGCTACACCTTC. The full variable domain, its missing parts supplied by reference TRBV19 and TRBJ1-2, is DGGITQSPKYLFRKEGQNVTLSCEQNLNHDAMYWYRQDPGQGLRLIYYSQIVNDFQKGDIAEGYSVSREKKESFPLTVTSAQKNPTAFYLCASFDYGYTFGSGTRLTVV.

V and J are TRBV9 and TRBJ1-2; D is unresolved. Between the trimmed V and J ends, which lost 0 bases and 1 base, there was a span of 7 bases. Germline loops: CDR1 SGDLS, CDR2 YYNGEE. The CDR3 is 14 residues long. The CDR3 is CASSVAGRNYGYTF. The CDR3 nucleotides are TGTGCCAGCAGCGTAGCTGGGCGTAACTATGGCTACACCTTC.